The entry that follows covers one TCR beta chain sequence. This CDR3 is 14 amino acids long. Germline CDR1 reads SGDLS; CDR2 reads YYNGEE. Trimming removed 3 bases from V and 5 bases from J; junction bases left unmatched: 7. This specimen comes from a study of blood T cell repertoires in COVID-19. Study in general: The samples span acute and convalescent COVID-19 from the United States, Italy and Spain. Nucleic acid was either cDNA or gDNA, and it came from T cells, B-cell-depleted T cells, or PBMCs.

Authors' methods: For nucleated cells, counts were estimated from reference gene primer amplification. The protocol was immunoSEQ multiplex PCR, while the TCRdb copy is restricted to in-frame clones and leaves out a portion. That table furnishes V, J and clone size, whereas the DNA furnished D and trimming. The sample lists under 300,000 clones, 88% seen once, with 0.99% in the top ten. The chain carries TRBV9 and TRBJ1-2; 7 bases fit TRBD1. The sequence was collected from a woman between 35 and 50 years old who had recovered from COVID-19. The sequenced sample consisted of peripheral blood. The CDR3, as DNA: TGTGCCAGCAGCGGCCGGGACAGCGAGTATGGCTACACCTTC. It translates to CASSGRDSEYGYTF.